The T cell receptor (beta chain) under discussion was sequenced for a study of persistence of HIV-infected CD4 T cells. Overlapping HIV-1 Gag 15-mer peptides at around 1 ug per peptide per mL were used. CD40L/CD69 double-negative CD45RO-high memory CD4+ T cells were collected. This clone was seen just once. Its antigen is unidentified. This CDR3 has 11 residues. With 2 bases removed from V and 3 bases from J, the gap between germline ends came to 1 base. The germline gives CDR1 MDHEN, CDR2 SYDVKM. This was the immunoSEQ version 4 assay in survey mode. Repertoires were generated with immunoSEQ multiplex PCR, while TCRdb's copy carries only in-frame clones and drops some. The sample shows about 60,000 clones, about four fifths of them seen only once.

The sequence was obtained from an adult man with HIV who was CMV-seropositive. This material consisted of CD4+ T cells sorted from PBMCs after roughly 18-hour stimulation, taken from a patient who received antiretroviral therapy. The gene calls are TRBV28 and TRBJ1-2, with no clear D. The CDR3 protein is CASSLDYGYTF. The CDR3 DNA follows: TGTGCCAGCAGTTTAGACTATGGCTACACCTTC.